This T cell receptor beta chain stems from a study of cytomegalovirus exposure and HLA in healthy donors. General study points: There were around 160 TCR beta chains listed as cytomegalovirus-associated. Fewer N-insertions than the approximately 680-donor mean were reportedly shown by an Asian-associated ancestry cluster in a later analysis.

Regarding this clone: Its antigen is not known.

CDR1 and CDR2 from the germline V gene are SQVTM and ANQGSEA. CDR3 size: 15 residues. Germline trimming cut 4 bases from V and 4 bases from J; bases unmatched to any gene: 9. PCR employed 60 Vbeta and 13 Jbeta primers. Clones were read by immunoSEQ multiplex PCR, and TCRdb kept only the in-frame ones, dropping some. This table holds 85,000 to 100,000 clones, roughly 71% found once. V usage is TRBV29-1 and J usage is TRBJ1-2, with TRBD1 matching over 10 bases. The sample comprised PBMCs. The clonotype was recovered from a man aged 45-65 years in good health and CMV-seronegative. CDR3 sequence (DNA): TGCAGCGTTGTCCCGGGACAGGGGATCGGCTATGGCTACACCTTC. Translation gives CSVVPGQGIGYGYTF. Full variable domain (rest looked up from reference TRBV29-1 and TRBJ1-2): SAVISQKPSRDICQRGTSLTIQCQVDSQVTMMFWYRQQPGQSLTLIATANQGSEATYESGFVIDKFPISRPNLTFSTLTVSNMSPEDSSIYLCSVVPGQGIGYGYTFGSGTRLTVV.